Following are 12 T cell receptor beta chains from one sample sequenced in a study of blood T cells in healthy people across ages. Next came a second PCR, run for about 6 to 11 cycles, which used a sample-barcoded 5' primer along with a J-beta primer mix. TCRdb re-derived calls from the 5' RACE reads in MiXCR, one entry per CDR3 protein. There are roughly 1.7 million distinct CDR3 sequences in the sample; 30% to 35% occur only once, and roughly 12% lies in the top ten. Sequenced input: blood. The receptor set was obtained from a woman younger than 45 in good health.

On this clonotype itself: The junction shows a germline mismatch at one end, possibly a read error. This chain links TRBV9 with TRBJ1-6, with a weak D call TRBD1 (6 bases). This CDR3 region has 14 residues. The germline V gene encodes CDR1 SGDLS and CDR2 YYNGEE. CDR3 bases: TGCGCCAGCAGCGGTGTAGGGGGTAATTCACCCCTCCACTTT. It encodes CASSGVGGNSPLHF.

This clonotype was seen at least ten times. The chain is built from TRBV7-3 and TRBJ2-1; 8 bases agree with TRBD2. Germline CDR1 SGHTA, CDR2 FQGTGA. The V and J ends lost 6 bases and 4 bases, in that order; junction bases with no gene match: 5. The CDR3 spans 14 residues. The CDR3 nucleotides read TGTGCCAGCAGTCCGCGGGGGGCATACAATGAGCAGTTCTTC. Translation gives CASSPRGAYNEQFF.

In this sample, this clonotype turned up once. The chain has TRBV20-1 and TRBJ1-5, with D hard to call. Germline V CDR1 and CDR2: DFQATT, SNEGSKA (reference sequence). CDR3 length equals 15 residues. V lost 4 bases and J 0 bases, leaving 13 bases between the germline ends. For the CDR3, the DNA is TGCAGTGCTAAAGATAGGGAGAATAGCAATCAGCCCCAGCATTTT. Its protein is CSAKDRENSNQPQHF.

The V call is TRBV5-1, the J call TRBJ1-3, with D perhaps matching TRBD1 (5 bases). Germline V gene data show CDR1 as SGHRS and CDR2 as YFSETQ. The CDR3 length is 14 residues. V lost 5 bases and J 0 bases, leaving 9 bases between the germline ends. The CDR3 loop reads CASRWDGSGNTIYF. The CDR3 DNA is TGCGCCAGCAGATGGGACGGCTCTGGAAACACCATATATTTT.

A few counts support this clonotype. V gene TRBV29-1 combines with J gene TRBJ1-1; TRBD1 matches at 7 bases. Germline CDR1 reads SQVTM; CDR2 reads ANQGSEA. The CDR3 runs 13 residues. Trimming removed 7 bases from V and 1 base from J; junction bases left unmatched: 6. The CDR3 region is CSGQGRQNTEAFF. In nucleotides, the CDR3 is TGCAGCGGACAGGGACGGCAGAACACTGAAGCTTTCTTT.

There are many counts of this clonotype. The chain recombines TRBV5-1 with TRBJ2-3; TRBD1 agrees at 9 bases. With 4 bases clipped from V and 2 bases from J, the junction kept 5 bases outside the gene matches. Per the germline V gene, CDR1 is SGHRS and CDR2 is YFSETQ. The CDR3 totals 15 residues. CDR3 sequence reads: CASSLDRGHTDTQYF. DNA of the CDR3: TGCGCCAGCAGCCTGGACAGGGGCCACACAGATACGCAGTATTTT.

CDR3 coding DNA: TGTGCCAGCAGGAAACTAGCCAGAGAGGGGAATGAGCAGTTCTTC. Translating gives CASRKLAREGNEQFF. V is TRBV6-2 or TRBV6-3 and J is TRBJ2-1; D is perhaps TRBD2 (6 bases). Germline loops: CDR1 MNHEY, CDR2 SVGEGT. The CDR3 has 15 residues. The germline V and J ends were trimmed by 6 bases and 7 bases, with 19 bases remaining between them.

The V gene is TRBV20-1, the J gene TRBJ2-1; 10 bases agree with TRBD2. Germline values: CDR1 DFQATT, CDR2 SNEGSKA (reference sequence). The V segment lost 4 bases and the J segment 15 bases; nucleotides outside the gene matches: 15. CDR3 size: 14 residues. The CDR3 sequence: CSAKPQGTSGESFF. The CDR3 DNA is TGCAGTGCTAAACCCCAGGGAACTAGCGGGGAGTCGTTCTTC.

Comment on this clonotype: A single base separates this from a much larger clone, so it may be a read error. The rearrangement joins TRBV7-9 to TRBJ2-5; TRBD1 matches at 8 bases. The J call is doubtful: the DNA matches TRBJ2-7 better. This CDR3 region has 13 residues. Germline V lookup: CDR1 SEHNR, CDR2 FQNEAQ (reference sequence). CDR3 residues: CAGSLDRGDEQYF. The CDR3 nucleotides read TGTGCCGGCAGCCTCGACAGGGGCGACGAGCAGTACTTC.

There are a few counts of this clonotype. V is TRBV5-5 and J is TRBJ1-1; D is perhaps TRBD1 (5 bases). The germline gives CDR1 SGHKS, CDR2 YYEKEE (reference sequence). This CDR3 contains 13 residues. V was cut by 4 bases and J by 3 bases, with 10 bases left in between. The CDR3 sequence is CASSLWGHTEAFF. CDR3 DNA sequence: TGTGCCAGCAGCCTGTGGGGACACACTGAAGCTTTCTTT.

The chain has TRBV20-1 and TRBJ1-5; TRBD1 matches 7 bases. CDR3 length: 16 amino acids. CDR1 and CDR2 (germline): DFQATT, SNEGSKA (reference sequence). The ends lost 5 bases at V and 1 base at J; junction bases unmatched: 11. The chain's CDR3 is CSAPDRDGSSNQPQHF. Written as DNA, the CDR3 is TGCAGTGCTCCAGACAGGGATGGATCGAGCAATCAGCCCCAGCATTTT.

This clonotype was seen a few times. The V and J genes are TRBV6-1 and TRBJ1-2; tentative D call: TRBD1 (6 bases). V lost 4 bases to trimming and J lost 8 bases, with 20 bases between them. Germline V gives CDR1 MNHNS, CDR2 SASEGT. The CDR3 extends over 15 amino acids. In nucleotides, the CDR3 is TGTGCCAGCAGTGCCTACAGGGTAACCGGGAAGGGCTACACCTTC. This encodes CASSAYRVTGKGYTF.